These T cell receptor beta chains were read from a single sample in a study of blood T cell repertoires in COVID-19. Only in-frame clones appear in the TCRdb table, and some are missing; sequencing was by immunoSEQ multiplex PCR. This sample yields more than 250,000 clones, of which approximately 83% are seen a single time; around 2.1% belongs to the top ten. The sample consisted of peripheral blood. The receptors were sampled from a woman aged 30 to 39 who had recovered from COVID-19. The CDR3 runs from the conserved cysteine through the conserved F or W. D genes are given only for firm matches. A row's size may be missing; if present it is once, few, many or a size class.

D gene	clone size	V gene	J gene	CDR3 DNA	CDR3 protein
TRBD1	-	TRBV18	TRBJ1-5	TGTGCCAGCTCATCGGACAGGAATCAGCCCCAGCATTTT	CASSSDRNQPQHF
TRBD2	-	TRBV28	TRBJ2-7	TGTGCCAGCAATCCCGGACTAGCGGGAGGGCCCACACCGTACTTC	CASNPGLAGGPTPYF
-	-	TRBV3-1/TRBV3-2	TRBJ2-1	TGTGCCAGCAGCCAAGAGGGGCAGTGGCCCTCCTACAATGAGCAGTTCTTC	CASSQEGQWPSYNEQFF
-	-	TRBV28	TRBJ2-7	TGTGCCAGCATCTCGCTTGGGGGGACCCACGAGCAGTACTTC	CASISLGGTHEQYF
TRBD2	-	TRBV6-5	TRBJ2-1	TGTGCCTCGTGGGACCTAGCGGGAGGACTGAATGAGCAGTTCTTC	CASWDLAGGLNEQFF
TRBD1	-	TRBV7-8	TRBJ2-7	TGTGCCAGCAGCCGGGACAGGTCCTACGAGCAGTACTTC	CASSRDRSYEQYF
-	-	TRBV6-5	TRBJ1-2	TGTGCCAGCAGGCCTACGACAGCGACTAACTATGGCTACACCTTC	CASRPTTATNYGYTF
-	-	TRBV28	TRBJ1-5	TGTGCCAGCAGCTCTCTATTCGGGGGTGGTGATCAGCCCCAGCATTTT	CASSSLFGGGDQPQHF
-	-	TRBV25-1	TRBJ1-2	TGTGCCAGCAGTGAATATCGGGCAGGGGTAGAAGGCTACACCTTC	CASSEYRAGVEGYTF
-	-	TRBV19	TRBJ2-7	TGTGCCAGTAGTTGGCAGGGGACCCGGCCCTACGAGCAGTACTTC	CASSWQGTRPYEQYF
TRBD1	once	TRBV6-5	TRBJ2-7	TGTGCCAGCAGTTTGAGCCCAGGGACAGGGGCCTACGAGCAGTACTTC	CASSLSPGTGAYEQYF
-	-	TRBV27	TRBJ2-6	TGTGCCAGCAGTTTTGGCAGGCTCGAAAGGGCCAACGTCCTGACTTTC	CASSFGRLERANVLTF
TRBD2	-	TRBV6-5	TRBJ2-3	TGTGCCAGCAGTAAAATAGCGGGAGGTCCTTATACGCAGTATTTT	CASSKIAGGPYTQYF
TRBD2	-	TRBV28	TRBJ2-1	TGTGCCAGCAGTCCAATAGCGGGAGCGAGAAATGAGCAGTTCTTC	CASSPIAGARNEQFF
TRBD1	once	TRBV28	TRBJ1-4	TGTGCCAGCGATCAAGGGGGCAAAAATGAAAAACTGTTTTTT	CASDQGGKNEKLFF
-	-	TRBV27	TRBJ1-5	TGTGCCAGCAGTTTAATTGGGGGGGGCAATCAGCCCCAGCATTTT	CASSLIGGGNQPQHF
-	-	TRBV27	TRBJ2-5	TGTGCCAGCAGTTTAGTGGTTGGGGGGGAGACCCAGTACTTC	CASSLVVGGETQYF
-	-	TRBV5-1	TRBJ2-3	TGCGCCAGCAGCTCACAGGGAGGCACAGATACGCAGTATTTT	CASSSQGGTDTQYF
-	-	TRBV6-1	TRBJ2-1	TGTGCCAGCAGTGAGGGGGACACGTACAATGAGCAGTTCTTC	CASSEGDTYNEQFF
TRBD1	-	TRBV19	TRBJ2-1	TGTGCCAGCCGGGACAGGGTTGACAATGAGCAGTTCTTC	CASRDRVDNEQFF
-	once	TRBV27	TRBJ2-3	TGTGCCAGCAGTTTATCCCTCTCTACTACAAGCACAGATACGCAGTATTTT	CASSLSLSTTSTDTQYF
-	-	TRBV3-1/TRBV3-2	TRBJ2-2	TGTGCCAGCAGCCACAATGACAGGAACGGGGAGCTGTTTTTT	CASSHNDRNGELFF
TRBD1	-	TRBV5-1	TRBJ2-3	TGCGCCAGCAGTCAGGGGGACCGCACAGATACGCAGTATTTT	CASSQGDRTDTQYF
TRBD2	-	TRBV24-1	TRBJ2-1	TGTGCCACCAGTGATCCGGGACTAGCGGGGGCCGAGGTCCAGTTCTTC	CATSDPGLAGAEVQFF
-	once	TRBV7-2	TRBJ1-3	TGTGCCAGCAGCTTAGTTAGCAGCTCTGGAAACACCATATATTTT	CASSLVSSSGNTIYF
TRBD1	-	TRBV19	TRBJ2-1	TGTGCCACGACAGGGGGAGGGGATGAGCAGTTCTTC	CATTGGGDEQFF
TRBD1	-	TRBV6-1	TRBJ2-5	TGTGCCAGCAGTGAAGTCGCGGACAGGCAAGAGACCCAGTACTTC	CASSEVADRQETQYF
TRBD2	many	TRBV19	TRBJ2-3	TGTGCCAGTAGTACAACTAGCGCAAAGAGCACAGATACGCAGTATTTT	CASSTTSAKSTDTQYF
-	-	TRBV4-1	TRBJ1-1	TGCGCCAGCAGTCGAAAAGAACCGGGACAGAACACTGAAGCTTTCTTT	CASSRKEPGQNTEAFF
TRBD1	-	TRBV5-1	TRBJ1-1	TGCGCCAGCAGCACACAGGGGGGGAACACTGAAGCTTTCTTT	CASSTQGGNTEAFF
TRBD2	once	TRBV6-5	TRBJ2-2	TGTGCCAGCCTAGGGACTAAAAACACCGGGGAGCTGTTTTTT	CASLGTKNTGELFF
TRBD1	-	TRBV29-1	TRBJ1-4	TGCAGCGTTGCCCCAGGGGGCAGGTCTGAAAAACTGTTTTTT	CSVAPGGRSEKLFF
-	once	TRBV5-6	TRBJ1-5	TGTGCCAGCAGGTCTTCCGGGGGAAGCAATCAGCCCCAGCATTTT	CASRSSGGSNQPQHF
TRBD1	-	TRBV2	TRBJ1-1	TGTGCCAGCAAACTGACAGGGTACACTGAAGCTTTCTTT	CASKLTGYTEAFF
-	-	TRBV27	TRBJ2-1	TGTGCCAGCAGTTTGCAGGGCCTGGGCTCCTACAATGAGCAGTTCTTC	CASSLQGLGSYNEQFF
-	once	TRBV11-2	TRBJ2-5	TGTGCCAGCAGCTTAGCGGCGGTCCAAGAGACCCAGTACTTC	CASSLAAVQETQYF
TRBD2	-	TRBV6-2/TRBV6-3	TRBJ2-5	TGTGCCAGCAACCCAGCGGGAGTCCGAGAGACCCAGTACTTC	CASNPAGVRETQYF
-	-	TRBV6-6	TRBJ1-2	TGTGCCAGCAGTTACGGTCAGGCATCTCGGGGCTATGGCTACACCTTC	CASSYGQASRGYGYTF
-	-	TRBV6-5	TRBJ1-4	TGTGCCAGCGGAGGGGGGGATGAAAAACTGTTTTTT	CASGGGDEKLFF